This T cell receptor beta chain was profiled in a study of T cells in Graves' hyperthyroidism and ophthalmopathy. The study, taken as a whole, reports: Within blood appeared most thyroid clonotypes that had expanded above 0.001.

Orbital computed tomography, thyroid ultrasound, serum thyroxine and TRAb, and clinical symptoms together informed the diagnoses. The CDR3 regions of TCR beta were amplified from RNA transcripts. HTBI primers drove first-round RT-PCR of the TCR CDR3. Using its own MiXCR run on the multiplex PCR reads, TCRdb lists one record per CDR3 protein. The data show approximately 690,000 distinct CDR3 sequences, with less than 25% seen just once and about 34% held by the top ten. This clonotype came up a few times. Its antigen is not known. Sequenced sample: blood. The TCR sequence derives from a man aged 25-45 years with Graves' ophthalmopathy.

CDR3 DNA: TGTGCCAGCAGGACCCTCCCGTCGTTAGGGGCGACTGAAGCTTTCTTT. Residues: CASRTLPSLGATEAFF. The V gene is TRBV6-2 or TRBV6-3, the J gene TRBJ1-1; D is possibly TRBD1 (5 bases). Trimming pared 6 bases from V and 5 bases from J, leaving 22 bases between. Germline V gene data show CDR1 as MNHEY and CDR2 as SVGEGT. The CDR3 spans 16 residues.